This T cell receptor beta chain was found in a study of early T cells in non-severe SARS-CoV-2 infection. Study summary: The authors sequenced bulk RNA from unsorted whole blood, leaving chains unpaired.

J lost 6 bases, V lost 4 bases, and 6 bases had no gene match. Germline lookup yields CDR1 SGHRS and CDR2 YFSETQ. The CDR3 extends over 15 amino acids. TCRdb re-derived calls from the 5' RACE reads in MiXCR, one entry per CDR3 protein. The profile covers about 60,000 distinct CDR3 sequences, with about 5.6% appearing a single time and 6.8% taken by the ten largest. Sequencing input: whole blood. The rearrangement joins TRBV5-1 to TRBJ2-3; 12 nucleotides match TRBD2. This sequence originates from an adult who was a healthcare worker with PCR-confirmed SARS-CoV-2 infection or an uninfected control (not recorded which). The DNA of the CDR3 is TGCGCCAGCAGCCCTCTAGCGGGGGGGCTGGATACGCAGTATTTT. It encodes CASSPLAGGLDTQYF. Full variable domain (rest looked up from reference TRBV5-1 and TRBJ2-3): KAGVTQTPRYLIKTRGQQVTLSCSPISGHRSVSWYQQTPGQGLQFLFEYFSETQRNKGNFPGRFSGRQFSNSRSEMNVSTLELGDSALYLCASSPLAGGLDTQYFGPGTRLTVL.